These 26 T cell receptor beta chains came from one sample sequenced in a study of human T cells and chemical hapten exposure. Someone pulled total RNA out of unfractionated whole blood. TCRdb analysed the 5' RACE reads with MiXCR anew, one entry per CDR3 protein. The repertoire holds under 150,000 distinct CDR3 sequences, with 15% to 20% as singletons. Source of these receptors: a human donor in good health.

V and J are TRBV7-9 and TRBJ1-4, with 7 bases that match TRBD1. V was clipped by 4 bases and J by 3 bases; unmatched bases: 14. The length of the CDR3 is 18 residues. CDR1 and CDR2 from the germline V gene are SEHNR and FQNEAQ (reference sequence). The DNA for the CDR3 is TGTGCCAGCAGCTCGACGGGACAGATTTTCGCGCCTAATGAAAAACTGTTTTTT. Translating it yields CASSSTGQIFAPNEKLFF.

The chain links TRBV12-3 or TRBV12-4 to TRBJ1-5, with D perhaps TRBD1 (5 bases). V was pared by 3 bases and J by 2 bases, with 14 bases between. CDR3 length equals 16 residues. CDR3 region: CASSFRQGSRNQPQHF. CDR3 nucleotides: TGTGCCAGCAGTTTTAGGCAGGGCAGTCGCAATCAGCCCCAGCATTTT.

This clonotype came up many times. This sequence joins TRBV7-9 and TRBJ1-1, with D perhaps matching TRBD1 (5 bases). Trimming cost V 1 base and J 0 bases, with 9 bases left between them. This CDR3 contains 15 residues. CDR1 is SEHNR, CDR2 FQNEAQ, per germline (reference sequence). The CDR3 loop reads CASSLEGQMNTEAFF. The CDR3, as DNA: TGTGCCAGCAGCTTAGAAGGACAAATGAACACTGAAGCTTTCTTT.

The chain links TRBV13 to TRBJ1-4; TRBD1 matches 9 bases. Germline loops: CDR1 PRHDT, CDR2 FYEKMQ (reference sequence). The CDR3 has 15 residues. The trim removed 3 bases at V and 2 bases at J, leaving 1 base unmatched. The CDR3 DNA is TGTGCCAGCAGCTTTACAGGGGGCACTAATGAAAAACTGTTTTTT. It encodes CASSFTGGTNEKLFF.

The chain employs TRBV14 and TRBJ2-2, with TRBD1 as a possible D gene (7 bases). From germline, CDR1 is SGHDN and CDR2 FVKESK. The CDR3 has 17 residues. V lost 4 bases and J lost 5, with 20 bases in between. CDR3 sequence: CASSPPTGPGGTGELFF. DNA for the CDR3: TGTGCCAGCAGCCCCCCCACGGGGCCAGGGGGGACCGGGGAGCTGTTTTTT.

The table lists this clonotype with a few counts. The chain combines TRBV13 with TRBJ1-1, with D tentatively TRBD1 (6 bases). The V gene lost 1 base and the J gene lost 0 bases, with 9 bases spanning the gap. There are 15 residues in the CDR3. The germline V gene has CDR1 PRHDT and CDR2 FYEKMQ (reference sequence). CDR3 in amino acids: CASSLDGGMNTEAFF. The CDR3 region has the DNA TGTGCCAGCAGCTTAGACGGGGGCATGAACACTGAAGCTTTCTTT. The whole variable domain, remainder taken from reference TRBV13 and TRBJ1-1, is AAGVIQSPRHLIKEKRETATLKCYPIPRHDTVYWYQQGPGQDPQFLISFYEKMQSDKGSIPDRFSAQQFSDYHSELNMSSLELGDSALYFCASSLDGGMNTEAFFGQGTRLTVV.

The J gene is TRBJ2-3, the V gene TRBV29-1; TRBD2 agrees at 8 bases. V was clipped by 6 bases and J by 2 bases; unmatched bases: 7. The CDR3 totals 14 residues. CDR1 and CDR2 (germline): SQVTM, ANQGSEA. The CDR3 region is CSVLLAASTDTQYF. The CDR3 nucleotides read TGCAGCGTCCTACTAGCGGCCTCCACAGATACGCAGTATTTT.

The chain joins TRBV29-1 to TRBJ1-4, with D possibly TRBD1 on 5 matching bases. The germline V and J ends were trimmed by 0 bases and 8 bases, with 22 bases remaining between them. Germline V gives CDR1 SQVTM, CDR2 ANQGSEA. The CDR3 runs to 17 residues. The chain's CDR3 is CSVEDVVQDTGVEKLFF. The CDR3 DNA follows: TGCAGCGTTGAAGATGTGGTCCAGGACACAGGAGTGGAAAAACTGTTTTTT.

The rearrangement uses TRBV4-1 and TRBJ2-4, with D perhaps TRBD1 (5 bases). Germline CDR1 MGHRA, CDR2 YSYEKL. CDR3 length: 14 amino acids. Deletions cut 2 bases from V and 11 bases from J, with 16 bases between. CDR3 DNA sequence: TGCGCCAGCAGCCAAAGAAGGGGTTGGGATCTTCAGTACTTC. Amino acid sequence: CASSQRRGWDLQYF.

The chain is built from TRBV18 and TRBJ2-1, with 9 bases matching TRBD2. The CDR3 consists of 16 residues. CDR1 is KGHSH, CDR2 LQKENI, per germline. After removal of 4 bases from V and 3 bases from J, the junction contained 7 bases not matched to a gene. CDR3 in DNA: TGTGCCAGCTCACGGAATAGCGGGGGCAACTACAATGAGCAGTTCTTC. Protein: CASSRNSGGNYNEQFF.

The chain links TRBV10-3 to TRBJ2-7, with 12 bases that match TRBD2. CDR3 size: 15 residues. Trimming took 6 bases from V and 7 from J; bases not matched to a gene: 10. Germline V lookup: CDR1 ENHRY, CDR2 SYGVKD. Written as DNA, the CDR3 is TGTGCCATCAGGCCCCTAGCGGGAGGGCCCGGAGAGCAGTACTTC. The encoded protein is CAIRPLAGGPGEQYF.

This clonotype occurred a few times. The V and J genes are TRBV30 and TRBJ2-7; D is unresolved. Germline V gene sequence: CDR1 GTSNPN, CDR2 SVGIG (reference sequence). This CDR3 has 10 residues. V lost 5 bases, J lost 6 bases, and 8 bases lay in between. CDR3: CAWGFGEQYF. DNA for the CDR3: TGTGCCTGGGGTTTCGGCGAGCAGTACTTC.

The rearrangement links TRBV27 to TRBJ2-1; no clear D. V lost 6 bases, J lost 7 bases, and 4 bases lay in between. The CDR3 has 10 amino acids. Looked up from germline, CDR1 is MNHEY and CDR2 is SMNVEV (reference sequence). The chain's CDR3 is CASRENEQFF. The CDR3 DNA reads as TGTGCCAGCAGGGAGAATGAGCAGTTCTTC.

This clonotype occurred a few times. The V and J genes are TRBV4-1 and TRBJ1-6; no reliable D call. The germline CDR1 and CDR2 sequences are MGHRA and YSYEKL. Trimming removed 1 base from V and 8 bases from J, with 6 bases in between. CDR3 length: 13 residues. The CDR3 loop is CASSQVGDSPLHF. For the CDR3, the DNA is TGCGCCAGCAGCCAAGTTGGGGATTCACCCCTCCACTTT.

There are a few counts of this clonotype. CDR3 DNA sequence: TGTGCCAGCAGTGCGGGGGACAGACTTCTTGGCTACACCTTC. Translating gives CASSAGDRLLGYTF. The J gene is TRBJ1-2, the V gene TRBV28; 7 bases match TRBD1. The CDR3 length is 14 residues. The trim removed 5 bases at V and 7 bases at J, leaving 10 bases unmatched. Germline V gene lookup returns CDR1 MDHEN and CDR2 SYDVKM.

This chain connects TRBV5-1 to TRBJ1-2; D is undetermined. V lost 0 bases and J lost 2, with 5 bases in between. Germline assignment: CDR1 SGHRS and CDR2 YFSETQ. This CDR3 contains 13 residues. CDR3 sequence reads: CASSLVDNYGYTF. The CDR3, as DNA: TGCGCCAGCAGCTTGGTAGACAACTATGGCTACACCTTC.

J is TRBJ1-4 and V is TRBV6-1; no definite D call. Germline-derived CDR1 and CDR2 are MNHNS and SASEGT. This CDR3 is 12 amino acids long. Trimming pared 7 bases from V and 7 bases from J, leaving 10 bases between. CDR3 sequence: CASMVYGEKLFF. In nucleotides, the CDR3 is TGTGCCAGCATGGTCTACGGTGAAAAACTGTTTTTT.

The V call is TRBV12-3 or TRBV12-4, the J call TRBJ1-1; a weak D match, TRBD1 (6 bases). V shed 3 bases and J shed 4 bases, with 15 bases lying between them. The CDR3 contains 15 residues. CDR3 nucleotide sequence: TGTGCCAGCAGTTTGGCTACAGGGTCAGGCACTGAAGCTTTCTTT. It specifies CASSLATGSGTEAFF.

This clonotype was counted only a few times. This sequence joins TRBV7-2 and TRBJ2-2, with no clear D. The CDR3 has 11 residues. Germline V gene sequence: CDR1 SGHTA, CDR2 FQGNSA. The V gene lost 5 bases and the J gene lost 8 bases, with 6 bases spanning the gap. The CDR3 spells CASSIRGELFF. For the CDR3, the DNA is TGTGCCAGCAGCATAAGAGGGGAGCTGTTTTTT.

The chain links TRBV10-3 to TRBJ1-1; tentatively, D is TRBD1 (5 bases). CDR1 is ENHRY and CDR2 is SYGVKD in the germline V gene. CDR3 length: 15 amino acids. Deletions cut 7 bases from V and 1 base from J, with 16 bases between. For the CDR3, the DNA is TGTGCCATCAACTCCGTCCAGGGAAAGAACACTGAAGCTTTCTTT. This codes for CAINSVQGKNTEAFF.

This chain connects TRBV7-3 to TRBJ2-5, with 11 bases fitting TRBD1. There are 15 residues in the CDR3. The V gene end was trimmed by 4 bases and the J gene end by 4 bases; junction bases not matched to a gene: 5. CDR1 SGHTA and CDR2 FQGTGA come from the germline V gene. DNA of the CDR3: TGTGCCAGCAGCTGGACAGGGGGCCTGGGAGAGACCCAGTACTTC. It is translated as CASSWTGGLGETQYF.

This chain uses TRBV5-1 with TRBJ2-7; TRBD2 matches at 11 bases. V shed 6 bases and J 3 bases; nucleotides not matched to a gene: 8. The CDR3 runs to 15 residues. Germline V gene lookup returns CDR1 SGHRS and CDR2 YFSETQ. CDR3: CASTLLAGAGYEQYF. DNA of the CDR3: TGCGCCAGCACTCTACTAGCGGGAGCTGGCTACGAGCAGTACTTC.

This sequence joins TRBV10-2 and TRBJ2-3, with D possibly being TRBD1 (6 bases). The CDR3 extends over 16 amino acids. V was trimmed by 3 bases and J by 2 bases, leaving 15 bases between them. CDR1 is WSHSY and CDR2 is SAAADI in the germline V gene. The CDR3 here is CASSEGGLAYTDTQYF. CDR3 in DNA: TGCGCCAGCAGTGAAGGGGGTCTGGCGTACACAGATACGCAGTATTTT.

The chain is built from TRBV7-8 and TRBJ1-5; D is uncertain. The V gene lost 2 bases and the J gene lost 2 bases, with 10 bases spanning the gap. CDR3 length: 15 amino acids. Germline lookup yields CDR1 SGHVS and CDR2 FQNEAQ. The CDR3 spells CASSLRFGGNQPQHF. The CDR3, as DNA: TGTGCCAGCAGCTTAAGGTTTGGGGGCAATCAGCCCCAGCATTTT. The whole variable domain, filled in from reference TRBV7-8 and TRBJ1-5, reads GAGVSQSPRYKVAKRGQDVALRCDPISGHVSLFWYQQALGQGPEFLTYFQNEAQLDKSGLPSDRFFAERPEGSVSTLKIQRTQQEDSAVYLCASSLRFGGNQPQHFGDGTRLSIL.

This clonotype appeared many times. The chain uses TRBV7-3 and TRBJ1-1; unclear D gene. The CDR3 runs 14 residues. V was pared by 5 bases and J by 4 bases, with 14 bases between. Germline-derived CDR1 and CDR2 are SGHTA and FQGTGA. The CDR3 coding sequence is TGTGCCAGCAGCACCGGGATGGCGGGCACTGAAGCTTTCTTT. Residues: CASSTGMAGTEAFF.

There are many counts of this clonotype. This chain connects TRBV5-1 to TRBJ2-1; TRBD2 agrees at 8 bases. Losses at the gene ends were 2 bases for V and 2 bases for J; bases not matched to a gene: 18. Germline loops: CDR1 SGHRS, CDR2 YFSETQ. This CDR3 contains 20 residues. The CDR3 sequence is CASSLPGLEMKYTTYNEQFF. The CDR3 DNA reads TGCGCCAGCAGCTTACCGGGACTAGAAATGAAATACACTACCTACAATGAGCAGTTCTTC.